One T cell receptor beta chain is described in this entry. CDR3 length: 12 amino acids. The V gene end was trimmed by 5 bases and the J gene end by 4 bases; junction bases not matched to a gene: 1. CDR1 and CDR2 (germline): SEHNR, FQNEAQ (reference sequence). Assay used: immunoSEQ multiplex PCR; TCRdb lists only in-frame clones, some missing. The table records 70,000 to 90,000 clones, around 88% of them present only once. The sample comes from a study of blood T cell repertoires in COVID-19. Study information: Samples taken during acute and convalescent COVID-19 were collected in the United States, Italy and Spain.

The V and J genes are TRBV7-9 and TRBJ1-2; 7 bases line up with TRBD1. The sequencing input was peripheral blood. The receptor was isolated from an elderly man with COVID-19, enrolled during active disease. The CDR3 region has the DNA TGTGCCAGCAGCCGGACAGGCTATGGCTACACCTTC. It yields the protein CASSRTGYGYTF.